The 29 T cell receptor beta chains below were found in one sample sequenced in a study of breast tumors, draining lymph nodes, adjacent tissues. In TCRdb, the multiplex PCR reads were re-called with MiXCR into one record per CDR3 protein. There are about 20,000 distinct CDR3 sequences in the sample; 45% to 60% occur only once, and roughly an eighth lies in the top ten. Source material: breast tumor tissue. These receptors came from a female donor with breast cancer. Some clones in this sample may be carry-over from other donors' samples.

A note on this clonotype: This likely comes from a read error, as the CDR3 has no conserved phenylalanine or tryptophan at its end. Because the CDR3's place on the DNA is in doubt, the DNA is left out and the CDR3 is given as listed by TCRdb. The V and J genes are TRBV7-9 and TRBJ2-1. Germline loops: CDR1 SEHNR, CDR2 FQNEAQ (reference sequence). Termini included, the CDR3 measures 13 amino acids. CDR3 sequence: CASRLGGSNEHFL.

In its sample, this clonotype is medium-sized. V usage is TRBV9 and J usage is TRBJ2-2; D is perhaps TRBD1 or TRBD2 (5 bases each). Germline-derived CDR1 and CDR2 are SGDLS and YYNGEE. V was clipped by 4 bases and J by 1 base, with 8 bases between them. The CDR3 is 14 residues long. DNA for the CDR3: TGTGCCAGCAGCCCGGGACGGAACACCGGGGAGCTGTTTTTT. Protein: CASSPGRNTGELFF.

The chain is built from TRBV7-8 and TRBJ2-3, with D possibly TRBD2 on 6 matching bases. Germline CDR1 and CDR2: SGHVS and FQNEAQ. With 6 bases removed from V and 2 bases from J, the gap between germline ends came to 15 bases. The CDR3 contains 15 residues. The CDR3 DNA follows: TGTGCCAGCAGTTTGCGGGACTGGAACACAGATACGCAGTATTTT. As protein: CASSLRDWNTDTQYF.

In this sample, this clonotype turned up many times. The rearrangement links TRBV18 to TRBJ2-2, with D tentatively TRBD2 (5 bases). CDR3 size: 12 residues. Germline CDR1 KGHSH, CDR2 LQKENI. V was trimmed by 7 bases and J by 5 bases, leaving 8 bases between them. CDR3 sequence: CASYPGTGELFF. The CDR3 bases are TGTGCCAGCTACCCGGGGACCGGGGAGCTGTTTTTT.

The chain joins TRBV24-1 to TRBJ2-3; D is possibly TRBD1 (5 bases). This CDR3 contains 17 residues. The V gene's germline CDR1 is KGHDR and CDR2 SFDVKD. V was pared by 1 base and J by 2 bases, with 15 bases between. The DNA for the CDR3 is TGTGCCACCAGTGATTTCGACGTGGGGCAGTTCACAGATACGCAGTATTTT. Translated: CATSDFDVGQFTDTQYF.

The chain carries TRBV20-1 and TRBJ2-7; TRBD2 matches at 12 bases. This CDR3 region has 16 residues. V shed 0 bases, J shed 2 bases, and the junction held 5 bases outside the gene matches. The germline CDR1 and CDR2 sequences are DFQATT and SNEGSKA (reference sequence). CDR3 sequence: CSARDPSGRAAYEQYF. The CDR3 DNA follows: TGCAGTGCTAGAGATCCTAGCGGGAGGGCCGCCTACGAGCAGTACTTC.

J is TRBJ2-7 and V is TRBV15; D is unclear. CDR3 length equals 15 residues. Germline V gives CDR1 LNHNV, CDR2 YYDKDF (reference sequence). Trimming left V 0 bases short and J 0 bases short, with 9 bases between. The CDR3 sequence: CATSRDKPDSYEQYF. The CDR3 bases are TGTGCCACCAGCAGAGATAAACCCGACTCCTACGAGCAGTACTTC.

The chain is built from TRBV7-2 and TRBJ2-7; D possibly corresponds to TRBD1 (5 bases). The CDR3 is 16 residues long. CDR1 is SGHTA and CDR2 is FQGNSA in the germline V gene. The germline V and J ends were trimmed by 4 bases and 0 bases, with 16 bases remaining between them. The CDR3 DNA sequence: TGTGCCAGCAGCTCTTCTGGGGCTAAAAGCTCCTACGAGCAGTACTTC. Encoded protein: CASSSSGAKSSYEQYF.

The CDR3 nucleotides are TGTGCCAGCAGCTTCCGAGGGGATCGGGAGACCCAGTACTTC. Encoded protein: CASSFRGDRETQYF. The chain employs TRBV7-2 and TRBJ2-5; D possibly uses TRBD1 or TRBD2 (5 bases each). The CDR3 length is 14 residues. Deletions cut 3 bases from V and 5 bases from J, with 13 bases between. Germline CDR1 is SGHTA and CDR2 is FQGNSA.

This chain links TRBV19 with TRBJ1-3; a weak D match, TRBD1 (6 bases). Germline CDR1 and CDR2: LNHDA and SQIVND (reference sequence). The ends were cut back, 4 bases at V and 4 bases at J, with 17 bases in the middle. The CDR3 is 16 residues long. The CDR3 coding sequence is TGTGCCAGTAGTAGTTCGTCGGACAGCGAAGGAAACACCATATATTTT. Translation: CASSSSSDSEGNTIYF. The full variable domain, completed using reference TRBV19 and TRBJ1-3, is DGGITQSPKYLFRKEGQNVTLSCEQNLNHDAMYWYRQDPGQGLRLIYYSQIVNDFQKGDIAEGYSVSREKKESFPLTVTSAQKNPTAFYLCASSSSSDSEGNTIYFGEGSWLTVV.

This clonotype was counted a few times. The V call is TRBV15, the J call TRBJ1-1, with TRBD1 as a possible D gene (5 bases). This CDR3 has 14 residues. V lost 7 bases and J 0 bases, leaving 12 bases between the germline ends. Germline loops: CDR1 LNHNV, CDR2 YYDKDF (reference sequence). The CDR3 spells CATNEDRMNTEAFF. The CDR3 coding sequence is TGTGCCACCAACGAAGACAGAATGAACACTGAAGCTTTCTTT.

In this sample, this clonotype turned up many times. The rearrangement uses TRBV2 and TRBJ2-1, with 14 bases that match TRBD2. V shed 6 bases and J 7 bases; nucleotides not matched to a gene: 5. The CDR3 has 15 residues. The V gene's germline CDR1 is SNHLY and CDR2 FYNNEI. CDR3 protein: CASRPTSGRGNEQFF. Written as DNA, the CDR3 is TGTGCCAGCAGACCGACTAGCGGGAGGGGGAATGAGCAGTTCTTC.

About this clonotype: This likely comes from a read error, as the CDR3 has no conserved phenylalanine or tryptophan at its end. The chain links TRBV20-1 to TRBJ2-7, with 10 positions matching TRBD2. CDR1 DFQATT and CDR2 SNEGSKA come from the germline V gene (reference sequence). With 6 bases clipped from V and 2 bases from J, the junction kept 16 bases outside the gene matches. The CDR3 consists of 17 residues. CDR3 protein: CSACVLAGEAVTYEQYL. The CDR3 nucleotides are TGCAGTGCATGTGTCCTAGCGGGAGAGGCTGTCACCTACGAGCAGTACCTC.

DNA for the CDR3: TGTGCCAGCAGTGTAGGGTCGCCCGTTCATTCAGATACGCAGTATTTT. Translated: CASSVGSPVHSDTQYF. V gene TRBV2 combines with J gene TRBJ2-3; D not certain. The CDR3 is 16 amino acids. Between the trimmed V and J ends, which lost 4 bases and 4 bases, there was a span of 18 bases. Germline V lookup: CDR1 SNHLY, CDR2 FYNNEI.

This clonotype came up many times. It may be a read error: a sequence one base away is much more abundant. This chain links TRBV7-6 with TRBJ2-5; D not certain. The CDR3 covers 13 residues. V was shortened by 11 bases and J by 5 bases, with 18 bases between the two germline ends. CDR1 and CDR2 from the germline V gene are SGHVS and FNYEAQ. CDR3 amino acids: CAGGLATGETQYF. The CDR3 DNA reads TGTGCCGGCGGTCTGGCTACTGGGGAGACCCAGTACTTC. Full variable domain (missing parts from reference TRBV7-6 and TRBJ2-5): GAGVSQSPRYKVTKRGQDVALRCDPISGHVSLYWYRQALGQGPEFLTYFNYEAQQDKSGLPNDRFSAERPEGSISTLTIQRTEQRDSAMYRCAGGLATGETQYFGPGTRLLVL.

V gene TRBV18 combines with J gene TRBJ2-7, with D possibly TRBD1 on 6 matching bases. The V end lost 4 bases, the J end lost 2 bases, and 12 bases lay between the germline ends. This CDR3 has 14 amino acids. Germline CDR1 and CDR2: KGHSH and LQKENI. The CDR3 DNA follows: TGTGCCAGCTCACAACAGGGTCAGCCCTACGAGCAGTACTTC. Translating it yields CASSQQGQPYEQYF.

This chain uses TRBV2 with TRBJ1-2; D is uncertain. CDR3 length: 12 residues. Deletions cut 8 bases from V and 6 bases from J, with 13 bases between. Germline CDR1 is SNHLY and CDR2 is FYNNEI. CDR3: CASSPRIDGYTF. The CDR3 coding sequence is TGTGCCAGCTCCCCCCGCATAGATGGCTACACCTTC.

This clonotype qualifies as medium-sized. The chain recombines TRBV4-1 with TRBJ2-2; tentatively, D is TRBD1 (6 bases). V was pared by 0 bases and J by 1 base, with 6 bases between. Germline CDR1 and CDR2: MGHRA and YSYEKL. The CDR3 is 15 amino acids. CDR3 DNA: TGCGCCAGCAGCCAAGAGGACAGGAACACCGGGGAGCTGTTTTTT. It translates to CASSQEDRNTGELFF.

This clonotype has just a few counts. A much larger clone is a single base away; this may be a read error. V is TRBV12-3 or TRBV12-4 and J is TRBJ2-1; TRBD2 might be the D (6 bases). The CDR3 is 16 amino acids. V was shortened by 3 bases and J by 2 bases, with 14 bases between the two germline ends. CDR3 DNA sequence: TGTGCCAGCAGTTTGGAGGGAGTACGGACCTACAATGAGCAGTTCTTC. Its protein is CASSLEGVRTYNEQFF.

J is TRBJ1-6 and V is TRBV2, with 7 nucleotides matching TRBD1. The CDR3 is 13 residues long. Germline V gene lookup returns CDR1 SNHLY and CDR2 FYNNEI. V dropped 8 bases and J dropped 9; count of bases not matched to a gene: 7. For the CDR3, the DNA is TGTGCCAGCGGACTTGACAGGGTTTCACCCCTCCACTTT. Translating it yields CASGLDRVSPLHF.

The rearrangement uses TRBV20-1 and TRBJ2-7; D not resolved. CDR3 length: 10 amino acids. Germline lookup yields CDR1 DFQATT and CDR2 SNEGSKA (reference sequence). The V end lost 6 bases, the J end lost 6 bases, and 9 bases lay between the germline ends. As DNA, the CDR3 is TGCAGTGCGTCCCGCGGCGAGCAGTACTTC. This sequence encodes CSASRGEQYF.

The V gene is TRBV30, the J gene TRBJ1-3; D is ambiguous. Germline V CDR1 and CDR2: GTSNPN, SVGIG (reference sequence). The CDR3 loop spans 16 amino acids. The V and J ends lost 5 bases and 3 bases respectively, with 20 bases between them. The DNA for the CDR3 is TGTGCCTGGGCCCCCATGGGAGGCGAGTTTGGAAACACCATATATTTT. Residues: CAWAPMGGEFGNTIYF.

This clonotype was seen many times. The J gene is TRBJ1-5, the V gene TRBV5-1; tentative D call: TRBD1 (6 bases). This CDR3 contains 14 residues. CDR1 and CDR2 (germline): SGHRS, YFSETQ. Trimming stripped 5 bases from V and 4 bases from J, with 13 bases between. CDR3 sequence: CASSLGGENQPQHF. CDR3 in DNA: TGCGCCAGCAGTCTAGGGGGTGAGAATCAGCCCCAGCATTTT.

This clonotype has at least ten counts. This clone may be a read error of a much larger clone one base away. The genes are TRBV11-1 and TRBJ2-1; TRBD2 might be the D (5 bases). This CDR3 comprises 16 residues. The ends were cut back, 0 bases at V and 9 bases at J, with 18 bases in the middle. CDR1 is SGHAT, CDR2 FQDESV, per germline (reference sequence). The CDR3 here is CASSLAFSAKDGEQFF. CDR3 sequence (DNA): TGTGCCAGCAGCTTAGCCTTTAGCGCGAAAGACGGTGAGCAGTTCTTC.

This clonotype was seen just once. This sequence joins TRBV30 and TRBJ1-6; D is ambiguous. This CDR3 comprises 17 residues. CDR1 is GTSNPN and CDR2 is SVGIG in the germline V gene (reference sequence). V was trimmed by 0 bases and J by 5 bases, leaving 17 bases between them. The CDR3 DNA reads as TGTGCCTGGAGTGTAAGCGACTGGAGACGAGATAATTCACCCCTCCACTTT. Protein product: CAWSVSDWRRDNSPLHF.

The V call is TRBV9, the J call TRBJ2-1; 10 bases match TRBD2. Germline values: CDR1 SGDLS, CDR2 YYNGEE. The CDR3 totals 14 residues. After removal of 0 bases from V and 8 bases from J, the junction contained 2 bases not matched to a gene. The DNA for the CDR3 is TGTGCCAGCAGCGTAGGGCTAGCGGGGGATGAGCAGTTCTTC. The encoded protein is CASSVGLAGDEQFF.

By sample fraction, this clonotype is medium-sized. V gene TRBV20-1 combines with J gene TRBJ1-2; TRBD1 might be the D (5 bases). Per germline, CDR1 DFQATT and CDR2 SNEGSKA (reference sequence). Between the trimmed V and J ends, which lost 0 bases and 4 bases, there was a span of 18 bases. The CDR3 runs to 16 residues. The CDR3, as DNA: TGCAGTGCTAGAGATTATTTGCTGGAGAGGGGCTATGGCTACACCTTC. As protein: CSARDYLLERGYGYTF.

The gene calls are TRBV5-1 and TRBJ1-4; the D gene is possibly TRBD1 (5 bases). Germline V gene lookup returns CDR1 SGHRS and CDR2 YFSETQ. V was pared by 0 bases and J by 7 bases, with 13 bases between. CDR3 length: 15 residues. The CDR3 sequence: CASSLAAAGSEKLFF. The CDR3 DNA reads TGCGCCAGCAGCTTGGCGGCGGCAGGGAGTGAAAAACTGTTTTTT.

This clonotype has at least ten counts. This chain joins TRBV5-1 and TRBJ2-5, with 9 bases that match TRBD1. V dropped 6 bases and J dropped 2; count of bases not matched to a gene: 5. The CDR3 length is 14 residues. The germline gives CDR1 SGHRS, CDR2 YFSETQ. The CDR3 reads CASTLQGAQETQYF. The CDR3 DNA sequence: TGCGCCAGCACCTTACAGGGGGCTCAAGAGACCCAGTACTTC.